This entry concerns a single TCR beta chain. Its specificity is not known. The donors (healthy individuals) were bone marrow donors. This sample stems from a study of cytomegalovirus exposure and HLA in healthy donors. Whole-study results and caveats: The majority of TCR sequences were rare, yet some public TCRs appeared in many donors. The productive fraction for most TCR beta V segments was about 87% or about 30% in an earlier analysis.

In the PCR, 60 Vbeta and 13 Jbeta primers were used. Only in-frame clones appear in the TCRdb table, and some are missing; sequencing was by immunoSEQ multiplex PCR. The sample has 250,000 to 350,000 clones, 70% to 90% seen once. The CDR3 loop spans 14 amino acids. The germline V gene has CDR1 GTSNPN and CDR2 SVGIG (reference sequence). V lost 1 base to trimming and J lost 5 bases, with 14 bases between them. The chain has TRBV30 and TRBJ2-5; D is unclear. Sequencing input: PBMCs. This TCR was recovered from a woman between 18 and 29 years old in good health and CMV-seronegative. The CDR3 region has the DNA TGTGCCTGGAGTGGTGGTCCGCTCAGGGAGACCCAGTACTTC. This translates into CAWSGGPLRETQYF.